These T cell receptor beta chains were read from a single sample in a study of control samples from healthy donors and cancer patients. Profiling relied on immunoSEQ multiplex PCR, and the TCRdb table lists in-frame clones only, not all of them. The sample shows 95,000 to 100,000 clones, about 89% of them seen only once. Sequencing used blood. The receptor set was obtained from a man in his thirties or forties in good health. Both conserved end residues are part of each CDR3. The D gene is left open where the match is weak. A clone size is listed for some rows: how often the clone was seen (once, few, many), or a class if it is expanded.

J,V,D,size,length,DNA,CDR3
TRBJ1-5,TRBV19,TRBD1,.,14,TGTGCCAGTAGTATAGGACAGGGAAATCAGCCCCAGCATTTT,CASSIGQGNQPQHF
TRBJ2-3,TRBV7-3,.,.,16,TGTGCCAGCAGCTTAAGTCTCAGGGGGGAAACAGATACGCAGTATTTT,CASSLSLRGETDTQYF
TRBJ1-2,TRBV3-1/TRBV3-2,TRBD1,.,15,TGTGCCAGCAGCCCTCAGCGACAGGGGGAATATGGCTACACCTTC,CASSPQRQGEYGYTF
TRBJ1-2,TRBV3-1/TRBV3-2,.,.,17,TGTGCCAGCAGCCAAGACCACAGGGTATCCTTAAACTATGGCTACACCTTC,CASSQDHRVSLNYGYTF
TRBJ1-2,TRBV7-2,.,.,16,TGTGCCAGCAGCCCCGGAGGGACCCGCGCGCACTATGGCTACACCTTC,CASSPGGTRAHYGYTF
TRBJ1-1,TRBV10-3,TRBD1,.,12,TGTGCCATCAGTCCCCGACAGGGAGAAGCTTTCTTT,CAISPRQGEAFF
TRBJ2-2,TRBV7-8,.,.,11,TGTGCCAGCAGTCGTGGAGGGGGGCTGTTTTTT,CASSRGGGLFF
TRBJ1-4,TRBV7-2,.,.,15,TGTGCCAGCAGCCAAAGGGGACGGAATAATGAAAAACTGTTTTTT,CASSQRGRNNEKLFF
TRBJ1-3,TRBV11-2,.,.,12,TGTGCCAGCAGCACCCCGGGAAACACCATATATTTT,CASSTPGNTIYF
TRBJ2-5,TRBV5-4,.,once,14,TGTGCCAGCAGCTTGGAAGGATACCAAGAGACCCAGTACTTC,CASSLEGYQETQYF
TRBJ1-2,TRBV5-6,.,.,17,TGTGCCAGCAGCCCAACGCGCCCTCGGGTAACCCTCTATGGCTACACCTTC,CASSPTRPRVTLYGYTF
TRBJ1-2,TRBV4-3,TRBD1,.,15,TGCGCCAGCAGCCAACGACAGGGAATAGAAATTGGCTACACCTTC,CASSQRQGIEIGYTF
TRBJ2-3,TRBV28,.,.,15,TGTGCCAGCAGGCGGGAGTCTGGGGGGCGAGATACGCAGTATTTT,CASRRESGGRDTQYF
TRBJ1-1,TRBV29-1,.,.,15,TGCAGCGTTGAGGGAGCTCAGGGACGTCGCACTGAAGCTTTCTTT,CSVEGAQGRRTEAFF
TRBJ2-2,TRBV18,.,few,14,TGTGCCAGCTCACCACCGGGGCAGGCCGGGGAGCTGTTTTTT,CASSPPGQAGELFF
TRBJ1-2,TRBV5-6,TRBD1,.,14,TGTGCCAGCAGTCTGGGACAGGCGACCTATGGCTACACCTTC,CASSLGQATYGYTF
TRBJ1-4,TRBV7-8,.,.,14,TGTGCCAGCAGCTTATTGGGTAGGGGCGGAAAACTGTTTTTT,CASSLLGRGGKLFF
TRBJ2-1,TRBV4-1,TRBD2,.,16,TGCGCCAGCAGCCAAGGGTCTAGCGGGAGTTACAATGAGCAGTTCTTC,CASSQGSSGSYNEQFF
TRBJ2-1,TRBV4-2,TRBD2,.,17,TGTGCCAGCAGCCAAGGCTTTAGCGGGGGTTCCTACAATGAGCAGTTCTTC,CASSQGFSGGSYNEQFF
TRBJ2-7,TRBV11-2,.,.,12,TGTGCCAGCGGACTGGGACCCTACGAGCAGTACTTC,CASGLGPYEQYF
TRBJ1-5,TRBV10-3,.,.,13,TGTGCCATCACACCCACGGTTGACCAGCCCCAGCATTTT,CAITPTVDQPQHF
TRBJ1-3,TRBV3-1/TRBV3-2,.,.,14,TGTGCCAGCAGCCTAGGGGTAGTTAGAAACACCATATATTTT,CASSLGVVRNTIYF
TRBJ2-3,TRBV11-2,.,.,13,TGTGCCAGCAGCTTAGTTACTCTCAATACGCAGTATTTT,CASSLVTLNTQYF
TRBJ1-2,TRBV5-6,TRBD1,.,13,TGTGCCAGCAGCGAGGACAGGGAAGACGGCTACACCTTC,CASSEDREDGYTF
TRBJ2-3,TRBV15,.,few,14,TGTGCCACCAGCAGCCGCCTTAGGGTTGATACGCAGTATTTT,CATSSRLRVDTQYF
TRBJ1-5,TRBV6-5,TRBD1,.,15,TGTGCCAGCAGACTAGGGGTGACAGGGAAGGGGCCCCAGCATTTT,CASRLGVTGKGPQHF
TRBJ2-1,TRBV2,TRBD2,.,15,TGTGCCAGCCACTTCGGGAGGAGCTCCTACAATGAGCAGTTCTTC,CASHFGRSSYNEQFF
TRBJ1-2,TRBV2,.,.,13,TGTGCCAGCAGCACCGGGACTCGTTATGGCTACACCTTC,CASSTGTRYGYTF
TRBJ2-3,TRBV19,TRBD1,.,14,TGTGCCAGTAGGAGGGACAGTTCCAGCGATACGCAGTATTTT,CASRRDSSSDTQYF
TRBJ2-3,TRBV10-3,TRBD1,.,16,TGTGCCATCAGTGAGTTGGGACAGGGGGGCACAGATACGCAGTATTTT,CAISELGQGGTDTQYF
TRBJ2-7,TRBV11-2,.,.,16,TGTGCCAGCAGCTTGAGGTGGGGCCAGGGTACGGACGAGCAGTACTTC,CASSLRWGQGTDEQYF
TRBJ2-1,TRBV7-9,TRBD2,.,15,TGTGCCAGCAGACAGCGACTAGCGGCCAACAATGAGCAGTTCTTC,CASRQRLAANNEQFF
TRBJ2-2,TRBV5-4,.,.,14,TGTGCCAGCAGCTCAGGTTGGAGAACCGGGGAGCTGTTTTTT,CASSSGWRTGELFF
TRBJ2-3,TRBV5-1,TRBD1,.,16,TGCGCCAGCAGCTTGGAGGGGACAGGGGGCACAGATACGCAGTATTTT,CASSLEGTGGTDTQYF
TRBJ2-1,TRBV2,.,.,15,TGTGCCAGCAGGGGACTTCAAAGCTCCTACAATGAGCAGTTCTTC,CASRGLQSSYNEQFF
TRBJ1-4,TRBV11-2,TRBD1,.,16,TGTGCCAGCAGAAGTAACAGGGGTAGATCTAATGAAAAACTGTTTTTT,CASRSNRGRSNEKLFF
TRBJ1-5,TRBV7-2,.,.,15,TGTGCCAGCAGCTTTGGCCAGGGCGTGAATCAGCCCCAGCATTTT,CASSFGQGVNQPQHF
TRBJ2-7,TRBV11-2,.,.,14,TGTGCCAGCAGCTTTGACAAGGGTTCCGGCGAGCAGTACTTC,CASSFDKGSGEQYF
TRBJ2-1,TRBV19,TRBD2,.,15,TGTGCCAGTAGTATATTGCGGGGGGGCGGAAATGAGCAGTTCTTC,CASSILRGGGNEQFF
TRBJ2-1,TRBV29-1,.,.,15,TGCAGCGTTGGCGGACAGACAAGCTCCTACAATGAGCAGTTCTTC,CSVGGQTSSYNEQFF
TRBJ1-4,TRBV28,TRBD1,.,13,TGTGCCAGCAGTTCGACAGGGGCTGAAAAACTGTTTTTT,CASSSTGAEKLFF
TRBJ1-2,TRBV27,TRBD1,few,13,TGTGCCAGCAGTCGACAGGGCTCGTATGGCTACACCTTC,CASSRQGSYGYTF
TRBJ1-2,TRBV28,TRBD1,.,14,TGTGCCAGCAGGCTACCCGGGACAGATAAAGGCTACACCTTC,CASRLPGTDKGYTF
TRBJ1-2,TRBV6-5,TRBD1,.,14,TGTGCCAGCAGTCGACAGGGGAGGAACTATGGCTACACCTTC,CASSRQGRNYGYTF
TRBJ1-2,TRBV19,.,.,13,TGTGCCGCTGCCGAGCAGGTGAACTATGGCTACACCTTC,CAAAEQVNYGYTF
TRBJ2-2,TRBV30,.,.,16,TGTGCCTGGAGTGACCCGGGAGGGGGCGGCACCGGGGAGCTGTTTTTT,CAWSDPGGGGTGELFF
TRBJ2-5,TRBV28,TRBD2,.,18,TGTGCCAGCAGTCCCCGGGTGTTATCTAGCGGGAGGGAGGAGACCCAGTACTTC,CASSPRVLSSGREETQYF